The 14 T cell receptor beta chains given below trace back to one sample, sequenced in a study of blood T cell repertoires in COVID-19. Only in-frame clones appear in the TCRdb table, and some are missing; sequencing was by immunoSEQ multiplex PCR. The table shows approximately 150,000 clones, with about 80% occurring only once. The specimen was peripheral blood. The receptor source for this set is a man between 65 and 85 years old who had recovered from COVID-19.

V and J are TRBV9 and TRBJ2-7, with 9 bases that match TRBD2. Looked up from germline, CDR1 is SGDLS and CDR2 is YYNGEE. J gave up 1 base and V 3 bases, and 11 bases lay outside the gene matches. The CDR3 is 17 amino acids. CDR3 in DNA: TGTGCCAGCAGCGCCACCGCTGCTAGCGGGAAATCCTACGAGCAGTACTTC. It yields the protein CASSATAASGKSYEQYF.

This clone showed up just once. The chain combines TRBV5-1 with TRBJ2-5, with TRBD2 matching over 11 bases. The CDR3 length is 15 residues. Germline assignment: CDR1 SGHRS and CDR2 YFSETQ. Trimming took 3 bases from V and 4 from J; bases not matched to a gene: 5. CDR3 loop: CASSSASGRRETQYF. The CDR3 bases are TGCGCCAGCAGCTCAGCTAGCGGGAGGCGAGAGACCCAGTACTTC.

The rearrangement joins TRBV6-5 to TRBJ2-7; a possible D gene is TRBD2 (6 bases). The CDR3 contains 15 residues. Trimming removed 7 bases at V and 6 bases at J, with 22 bases between. Germline assignment: CDR1 MNHEY and CDR2 SVGAGI. CDR3 residues: CASTGDGGLVGEQYF. In DNA, the CDR3 is TGTGCCAGCACCGGAGACGGGGGTTTGGTGGGCGAGCAGTACTTC.

The chain couples TRBV27 to TRBJ2-7; 13 bases are a match to TRBD2. The CDR3 has 13 residues. Germline CDR1 and CDR2: MNHEY and SMNVEV (reference sequence). With V trimmed by 8 bases and J by 5 bases, 3 bases remained unmatched. The CDR3 here is CASRLAGGDEQYF. The CDR3 coding sequence is TGTGCCAGCCGACTAGCGGGAGGCGACGAGCAGTACTTC.

J is TRBJ1-2 and V is TRBV3-1 (or the pseudogene TRBV3-2); 10 bases agree with TRBD1. CDR1 and CDR2 (germline): LGHDT, YNNKEL (reference sequence). The CDR3 covers 16 residues. J lost 4 bases, V lost 0 bases, and 5 bases had no gene match. CDR3 region: CASSQDATGGVYGYTF. The CDR3 nucleotides read TGTGCCAGCAGCCAAGATGCGACAGGGGGCGTCTATGGCTACACCTTC.

The rearrangement links TRBV7-2 to TRBJ2-2; a weak D match, TRBD2 (6 bases). The germline CDR1 and CDR2 sequences are SGHTA and FQGNSA. Deletions cut 7 bases from V and 0 bases from J, with 9 bases between. The CDR3 is made up of 14 amino acids. The DNA for the CDR3 is TGTGCCAGCACGGGAGCGGCGAACACCGGGGAGCTGTTTTTT. Protein: CASTGAANTGELFF.

This clone was seen once. This chain joins TRBV19 and TRBJ1-5; D possibly corresponds to TRBD1 (6 bases). V lost 5 bases to trimming and J lost 2 bases, with 13 bases between them. The germline V gene has CDR1 LNHDA and CDR2 SQIVND (reference sequence). The CDR3 is made up of 15 amino acids. CDR3 coding DNA: TGTGCCAGTAGTCCGGGACACGGGGGCAATCAGCCCCAGCATTTT. It codes for CASSPGHGGNQPQHF.

The chain couples TRBV5-1 to TRBJ2-6, with TRBD2 as a possible D gene (6 bases). From germline, CDR1 is SGHRS and CDR2 YFSETQ. This CDR3 region has 16 residues. Trimming took 2 bases from V and 2 from J, leaving 11 bases between them. CDR3 in amino acids: CASSFPSGAGANVLTF. The CDR3 bases are TGCGCCAGCAGCTTCCCATCGGGAGCTGGGGCCAACGTCCTGACTTTC.

The chain links TRBV5-8 to TRBJ2-7, with 7 bases fitting TRBD2. Per germline, CDR1 SGHTS and CDR2 YDEGEE. V shed 1 base and J 8 bases; nucleotides not matched to a gene: 12. The CDR3 loop spans 15 amino acids. The CDR3 region is CASSLWGEGTNKQYF. The CDR3 DNA sequence: TGTGCCAGCAGCTTGTGGGGGGAAGGGACTAACAAGCAGTACTTC.

This chain joins TRBV9 and TRBJ2-3; D not resolved. Germline CDR1 is SGDLS and CDR2 is YYNGEE. The CDR3 totals 15 residues. Between the trimmed V and J ends, which lost 1 base and 2 bases, there was a span of 11 bases. Written as DNA, the CDR3 is TGTGCCAGCAGCGTATTCCCAGGCGACACAGATACGCAGTATTTT. It is translated as CASSVFPGDTDTQYF.

Comments on this clone: Since a much larger clone is just one base distant, this may be a read error. The chain carries TRBV12-3 or TRBV12-4 and TRBJ1-1; unclear D gene. CDR3 length equals 13 residues. V lost 2 bases, J lost 1 base, and 5 bases lay in between. The CDR3 coding sequence is TGTGCCAGCAGTTTATACGGGAACACTGAAGCTTTCTTT. It specifies CASSLYGNTEAFF.

The chain carries TRBV18 and TRBJ1-3; D ambiguous. CDR1 is KGHSH, CDR2 LQKENI, per germline. V shed 2 bases and J shed 4 bases, with 12 bases lying between them. The CDR3 totals 15 residues. The CDR3 DNA is TGTGCCAGCTCACCAACTCTTGGGCCAGGAAACACCATATATTTT. As protein: CASSPTLGPGNTIYF.

The V gene is TRBV5-1, the J gene TRBJ2-2; TRBD1 is a possible D gene (5 bases). V lost 5 bases and J 2 bases, leaving 10 bases between the germline ends. This CDR3 has 14 amino acids. Germline V lookup: CDR1 SGHRS, CDR2 YFSETQ. The CDR3 sequence: CASSEQANTGELFF. In DNA form, the CDR3 reads TGCGCCAGCAGTGAACAGGCCAACACCGGGGAGCTGTTTTTT. Full variable domain (outside the CDR3, taken from reference TRBV5-1 and TRBJ2-2): KAGVTQTPRYLIKTRGQQVTLSCSPISGHRSVSWYQQTPGQGLQFLFEYFSETQRNKGNFPGRFSGRQFSNSRSEMNVSTLELGDSALYLCASSEQANTGELFFGEGSRLTVL.

CDR3 DNA: TGTGCCAGCAGCAAATCAACAGGGCCCTACGAGCAGTACTTC. This codes for CASSKSTGPYEQYF. V usage is TRBV11-2 and J usage is TRBJ2-7; D possibly corresponds to TRBD1 (6 bases). Looked up from germline, CDR1 is SGHAT and CDR2 is FQNNGV. The V and J ends lost 5 bases and 2 bases respectively, with 13 bases between them. The CDR3 loop spans 14 amino acids.